This T cell receptor beta chain was identified in a study of T-cell memory formation after mild COVID-19. Concerning this clonotype: Its target is unknown.

Regarding the study as a whole: Mostly located in CM and EM were contracting CD4+ clones, with contracting CD8+ clones located in EMRA. Pre-infection memory carried some responding clones, suggesting that cross-reactive memory joined.

V dropped 5 bases and J dropped 7 bases, with 14 bases sitting between them. Germline V gene data show CDR1 as MNHNY and CDR2 as SVGAGI (reference sequence). The CDR3 consists of 14 residues. Employing constant-segment primers, 5'RACE generated TCR alpha and TCR beta cDNA libraries bearing sample barcodes and UMIs. TCRdb reprocessed the 5' RACE reads via MiXCR and lists one record per CDR3 protein. This table holds some 250,000 distinct CDR3 sequences, 8.5% to 9.5% found once. The genes are TRBV6-6 and TRBJ2-2, with D possibly TRBD2 on 6 matching bases. This sequence originates from a man aged 18 to 35 who had mild COVID-19 (a few samples of this study predate the infection). Cell type and time point are not known. Sequenced input: PBMCs or a T cell subset sorted from them (not recorded which). The CDR3 here is CASSPGGFGGELFF. CDR3 sequence (DNA): TGTGCCAGCAGTCCCGGGGGTTTTGGCGGGGAGCTGTTTTTT.